Included here is one TCR beta chain sequence, with context. Antigen unknown. CDR1 MNHEY and CDR2 SVGAGI come from the germline V gene. The CDR3 consists of 13 residues. The ends were cut back, 0 bases at V and 3 bases at J, with 3 bases in the middle. This specimen belongs to a study of OX40 agonist ivuxolimab in advanced cancers. Study-wide results and limits: Antigen specificity remained undetermined for the expanded peripheral T cells.

Sequencing used immunoSEQ multiplex PCR; TCRdb keeps in-frame clones, though not all of them. The table includes approximately 50,000 clones, around nine tenths detected once. This rearrangement joins TRBV6-5 to TRBJ1-5, with D unclear. This clonotype was sampled from an adult with an advanced solid tumor such as melanoma, head and neck, liver or kidney cancer. The specimen was CD4+ or CD8+ T cells sorted from blood, collected in a trial of the OX40 agonist ivuxolimab. In DNA form, the CDR3 reads TGTGCCAGCAGTTACTCGGCCAATCAGCCCCAGCATTTT. Its translation is CASSYSANQPQHF.